The clone carrying this TCR beta chain has at least ten counts. Its specificity is unknown. Isolation of PBMCs was performed on about 9.9 ml fresh peripheral blood. The sample originates from a study of T cells in Graves' hyperthyroidism and ophthalmopathy. The CDR3 is 12 amino acids. Trimming cost V 4 bases and J 10 bases, with 17 bases left between them. CDR1 is SQVTM and CDR2 is ANQGSEA in the germline V gene. TCR beta CDR3 regions were amplified from RNA transcripts. A set of HTBI primers served as the primers for a first-round RT-PCR of the TCR CDR3. Via MiXCR, TCRdb re-called the multiplex PCR reads, giving one row per CDR3 protein. The sample contains approximately 300,000 distinct CDR3 sequences, roughly 17% of which appear only once. Study-wide results and caveats: Blood also held most thyroid clonotypes expanded beyond 0.001. The model's output predicted ophthalmopathy at a median of about 5.9 months prior to onset.

The chain is built from TRBV29-1 and TRBJ2-7; TRBD1 or TRBD2 may be the D gene (5 bases each). The receptor's source is a man aged 25-45 years with Graves' hyperthyroidism. The sample was blood. For the CDR3, the DNA is TGCAGCGTTGTCGGACGGGGCGAGAGTCAGTACTTC. It is translated as CSVVGRGESQYF.